The next 23 T cell receptor beta chains were all read from a single sample in a study of blood T cell repertoires in COVID-19. The assay was immunoSEQ multiplex PCR, and TCRdb's table has in-frame clones only and misses some. The sample gives 200,000 to 250,000 clones, 70% to 90% of which show up once; 2% to 2.5% is in the top ten. The specimen was peripheral blood. The receptors derive from a woman aged 45-65 years with acute or convalescent COVID-19.

This sequence joins TRBV5-4 and TRBJ1-2; TRBD1 might be the D (6 bases). The ends were cut back, 4 bases at V and 4 bases at J, with 14 bases in the middle. The CDR3 runs 14 residues. Germline V lookup: CDR1 SGHNT, CDR2 YYREEE (reference sequence). The CDR3 protein is CASSPGQPGYGYTF. CDR3 coding DNA: TGTGCCAGCAGCCCAGGACAGCCTGGCTATGGCTACACCTTC.

The rearrangement links TRBV7-9 to TRBJ1-4, with 8 bases aligning to TRBD1. Germline CDR1 and CDR2: SEHNR and FQNEAQ (reference sequence). Trimming at V came to 5 bases and at J to 10 bases, leaving 6 bases not matched to a gene. The CDR3 spans 13 residues. CDR3 in DNA: TGTGCCAGCAGCCAAAACAGGGGGGGAAAACTGTTTTTT. Translating it yields CASSQNRGGKLFF. Looking up the rest from reference TRBV7-9 and TRBJ1-4 gives the full variable domain: DTGVSQNPRHKITKRGQNVTFRCDPISEHNRLYWYRQTLGQGPEFLTYFQNEAQLEKSRLLSDRFSAERPKGSFSTLEIQRTEQGDSAMYLCASSQNRGGKLFFGSGTQLSVL.

The chain recombines TRBV19 with TRBJ1-2; D might be TRBD1 (5 bases). This CDR3 region has 14 residues. The germline V and J ends were trimmed by 4 bases and 3 bases, with 12 bases remaining between them. Germline CDR1 is LNHDA and CDR2 is SQIVND (reference sequence). DNA for the CDR3: TGTGCCAGTAGTAACGTGGGGCATGACTATGGCTACACCTTC. Its protein product is CASSNVGHDYGYTF.

This chain joins TRBV6-5 and TRBJ2-5; maybe TRBD2 (5 bases). Trimming removed 2 bases at V and 2 bases at J, with 9 bases between. From germline, CDR1 is MNHEY and CDR2 SVGAGI. CDR3 length: 14 amino acids. As DNA, the CDR3 is TGTGCCAGCAGTTACGAGCGGCCACAAGAGACCCAGTACTTC. Translation: CASSYERPQETQYF.

V gene TRBV19 combines with J gene TRBJ2-5; weak D call: TRBD2 (6 bases). Trimming removed 3 bases at V and 4 bases at J, with 9 bases between. This CDR3 has 13 amino acids. Germline lookup yields CDR1 LNHDA and CDR2 SQIVND (reference sequence). The CDR3 sequence is CASSIGSPETQYF. The CDR3 bases are TGTGCCAGTAGTATCGGGAGCCCAGAGACCCAGTACTTC.

V is TRBV12-5 and J is TRBJ1-1, with D possibly TRBD1 on 6 matching bases. This CDR3 is 14 amino acids long. The ends were cut back, 5 bases at V and 0 bases at J, with 10 bases in the middle. The germline gives CDR1 LGHNT, CDR2 FRNRAP. The chain's CDR3 is CASGGGQLNTEAFF. The CDR3 DNA is TGTGCTAGTGGTGGGGGACAACTGAACACTGAAGCTTTCTTT.

The chain is built from TRBV30 and TRBJ2-3; possibly TRBD1 for D (8 bases). Germline V CDR1 and CDR2: GTSNPN, SVGIG (reference sequence). With 0 bases removed from V and 6 bases from J, the gap between germline ends came to 16 bases. CDR3 length equals 15 residues. In DNA, the CDR3 is TGTGCCTGGAGTGTATTCGACAGGGGAGGGGATACGCAGTATTTT. It is translated as CAWSVFDRGGDTQYF.

This clone was recorded once. The genes are TRBV4-3 and TRBJ2-3; a possible D gene is TRBD1 (6 bases). Germline values: CDR1 LGHNA, CDR2 YSLEER. V lost 1 base and J lost 2, with 13 bases in between. The CDR3 totals 16 residues. In DNA, the CDR3 is TGCGCCAGCAGCCAAGGGGGGCAGGGCCACACAGATACGCAGTATTTT. Translating it yields CASSQGGQGHTDTQYF.

The chain couples TRBV27 to TRBJ1-6, with D possibly being TRBD1 (5 bases). The CDR3 is 13 residues long. Germline assignment: CDR1 MNHEY and CDR2 SMNVEV (reference sequence). Deletions cut 3 bases from V and 5 bases from J, with 5 bases between. DNA of the CDR3: TGTGCCAGCAGTTTGACAGATAATTCACCCCTCCACTTT. Translated, it gives CASSLTDNSPLHF.

V usage is TRBV5-6 and J usage is TRBJ2-3, with TRBD1 matching over 9 bases. Trimming at V came to 0 bases and at J to 3 bases, leaving 5 bases not matched to a gene. CDR3 length: 16 amino acids. The germline V gene has CDR1 SGHDT and CDR2 YYEEEE. CDR3: CASSLERDRVTDTQYF. The CDR3, as DNA: TGTGCCAGCAGCTTGGAACGGGACAGGGTAACAGATACGCAGTATTTT.

The V gene is TRBV18, the J gene TRBJ1-6; D is uncertain. V lost 2 bases and J lost 7, with 9 bases in between. In germline, CDR1 is KGHSH, CDR2 LQKENI. CDR3 length equals 14 residues. CDR3 loop: CASSPYQENSPLHF. For the CDR3, the DNA is TGTGCCAGCTCACCATATCAGGAAAATTCACCCCTCCACTTT.

This clone was counted once. The chain carries TRBV12-5 and TRBJ2-5; D remains unclear. CDR3 size: 13 residues. Germline CDR1 LGHNT, CDR2 FRNRAP. Trimming shortened V by 1 base and J by 8 bases, and 11 bases separated the two germline ends. The CDR3 sequence is CASGLDLSGTQYF. The CDR3 coding sequence is TGTGCTAGTGGTTTGGACCTCTCAGGTACCCAGTACTTC.

The V gene is TRBV18, the J gene TRBJ1-3, with D tentatively TRBD1 (6 bases). Trimming cost V 3 bases and J 0 bases, with 15 bases left between them. The CDR3 has 17 amino acids. From germline, CDR1 is KGHSH and CDR2 LQKENI. The CDR3 DNA reads TGTGCCAGCTCACCTTACAGGGAGGGAGGCTCTGGAAACACCATATATTTT. Protein: CASSPYREGGSGNTIYF.

The chain carries TRBV10-3 and TRBJ1-4, with 11 bases matching TRBD1. The J segment lost 6 bases and the V segment lost 6 bases, leaving 3 bases of the junction unmatched. In germline, CDR1 is ENHRY, CDR2 SYGVKD. The CDR3 length is 14 residues. The DNA for the CDR3 is TGTGCCATCAGCCCGGGACAGGGGGATGAAAAACTGTTTTTT. This sequence encodes CAISPGQGDEKLFF.

The chain couples TRBV11-3 to TRBJ2-1, with 15 bases that match TRBD2. Germline CDR1 reads SGHNT; CDR2 reads YENEEA. V shed 4 bases and J 10 bases; nucleotides not matched to a gene: 8. The CDR3 loop spans 16 amino acids. The CDR3 DNA follows: TGTGCCAGCAGCTCAACACCGGGACTAGCGGGAGGCGAGCAGTTCTTC. Residues: CASSSTPGLAGGEQFF.

The chain recombines TRBV7-9 with TRBJ1-1; 8 bases line up with TRBD1. Looked up from germline, CDR1 is SEHNR and CDR2 is FQNEAQ (reference sequence). Losses at the gene ends were 7 bases for V and 1 base for J; bases not matched to a gene: 2. This CDR3 is 13 amino acids long. DNA for the CDR3: TGTGCCAGCATCGGGACAGGGAACACTGAAGCTTTCTTT. Its protein product is CASIGTGNTEAFF.

This clone was counted a single time. The chain recombines TRBV19 with TRBJ1-4; 8 nucleotides align to TRBD1. The V and J ends lost 5 bases and 6 bases, in that order; junction bases with no gene match: 8. This CDR3 has 15 residues. Per the germline V gene, CDR1 is LNHDA and CDR2 is SQIVND (reference sequence). CDR3 nucleotide sequence: TGTGCCAGTAGTCGGACGGACAGGGTTGATGAAAAACTGTTTTTT. This gives the protein CASSRTDRVDEKLFF.

A note on this clone: Other DNA sequences within the sample encode an identical CDR3. This chain links TRBV7-2 with TRBJ1-1; 8 bases agree with TRBD1. The CDR3 spans 16 residues. V lost 5 bases and J lost 2; bases outside the gene matches: 10. The V gene's germline CDR1 is SGHTA and CDR2 FQGNSA. The CDR3 reads CASSPRTGRGNTEAFF. CDR3 nucleotide sequence: TGTGCCAGCAGCCCCAGGACAGGGAGGGGCAACACTGAAGCTTTCTTT.

The table lists this clone with a count of one. CDR3 nucleotide sequence: TGTGCCAGCAGCTTAGGATATAGCGGGAGTTACGAGCAGTACTTC. Translation: CASSLGYSGSYEQYF. The chain employs TRBV11-2 and TRBJ2-7, with TRBD2 matching 9 bases. Trimming took 1 base from V and 4 from J; bases not matched to a gene: 5. The CDR3 runs to 15 residues. Per germline, CDR1 SGHAT and CDR2 FQNNGV.

V is TRBV5-5 and J is TRBJ1-5, with TRBD1 matching 7 bases. Germline V gene sequence: CDR1 SGHKS, CDR2 YYEKEE (reference sequence). The CDR3 sequence is 16 residues long. The J segment lost 2 bases and the V segment lost 4 bases, leaving 9 bases of the junction unmatched. This chain's CDR3 is CASSEWRQGGNQPQHF. The CDR3 bases are TGTGCCAGCAGCGAGTGGAGGCAGGGGGGCAATCAGCCCCAGCATTTT.

The sample holds a few counts of this clone. Here the CDR3 DNA reads TGTGCCAGCACCACCGGTACAGGGGTGGGTAGCAATCAGCCCCAGCATTTT. It specifies CASTTGTGVGSNQPQHF. The gene calls are TRBV19 and TRBJ1-5, with 7 positions matching TRBD1. The germline V gene encodes CDR1 LNHDA and CDR2 SQIVND (reference sequence). The CDR3 has 17 amino acids. The V gene end was trimmed by 9 bases and the J gene end by 0 bases; junction bases not matched to a gene: 14. Combining the CDR3 with reference TRBV19 and TRBJ1-5 gives the whole variable domain DGGITQSPKYLFRKEGQNVTLSCEQNLNHDAMYWYRQDPGQGLRLIYYSQIVNDFQKGDIAEGYSVSREKKESFPLTVTSAQKNPTAFYLCASTTGTGVGSNQPQHFGDGTRLSIL.

The chain's CDR3 is CSARTTEQYF. CDR3 nucleotides: TGCAGCGCCCGGACTACGGAGCAGTACTTC. The chain has TRBV29-1 and TRBJ2-7; D may be TRBD2 (6 bases). V dropped 7 bases and J dropped 7 bases, with 11 bases sitting between them. The germline V gene has CDR1 SQVTM and CDR2 ANQGSEA. This CDR3 region has 10 residues.

Only one count was recorded for this clone. The genes are TRBV7-3 and TRBJ2-3; D may be TRBD2 (5 bases). The V and J ends lost 2 bases and 4 bases respectively, with 7 bases between them. The CDR3 loop spans 13 amino acids. The germline gives CDR1 SGHTA, CDR2 FQGTGA. The CDR3 DNA reads as TGTGCCAGCAGCTTAGCGGGCCCAGATACGCAGTATTTT. It translates to CASSLAGPDTQYF.